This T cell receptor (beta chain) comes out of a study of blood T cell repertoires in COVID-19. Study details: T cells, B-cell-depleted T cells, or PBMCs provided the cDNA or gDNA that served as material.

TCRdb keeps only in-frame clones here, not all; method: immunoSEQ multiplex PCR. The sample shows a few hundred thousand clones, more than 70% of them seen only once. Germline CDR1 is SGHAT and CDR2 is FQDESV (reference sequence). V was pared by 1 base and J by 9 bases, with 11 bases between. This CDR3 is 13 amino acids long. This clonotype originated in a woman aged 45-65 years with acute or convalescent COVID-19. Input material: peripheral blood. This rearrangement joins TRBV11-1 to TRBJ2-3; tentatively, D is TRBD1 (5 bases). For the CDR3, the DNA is TGTGCCAGCAGCTTAGGTCCTGCAGGGACGCAGTATTTT. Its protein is CASSLGPAGTQYF.